Below are 8 T cell receptor beta chains sequenced from a single sample in a study of post-analysis software for immune sequencing data. Tagging with unique molecular identifiers was a feature of the TCR beta cDNA libraries. TCRdb reprocessed the PCR reads with MiXCR, giving one entry per CDR3 protein. The sample holds a few hundred thousand distinct CDR3 sequences, approximately 46% seen once. These receptors lack a known antigen. General observations from the study: Patients showed TRBV5-6, TRBV5-1 and TRBV20-1 among a handful of TRBV segments more frequent than in controls.

Sequenced material: blood. These receptors originate from a girl under 18 with multiple sclerosis.

The rearrangement uses TRBV7-2 and TRBJ2-2; D gene ambiguous. Germline-derived CDR1 and CDR2 are SGHTA and FQGNSA. CDR3 length equals 14 residues. V was shortened by 1 base and J by 3 bases, with 6 bases between the two germline ends. The CDR3, as DNA: TGTGCCAGCAGCTTAGGTAGACACACCGGGGAGCTGTTTTTT. Its translation is CASSLGRHTGELFF.

J is TRBJ1-5 and V is TRBV9; D is perhaps TRBD1 (5 bases). Trimming pared 0 bases from V and 9 bases from J, leaving 13 bases between. The CDR3 contains 14 residues. The germline V gene encodes CDR1 SGDLS and CDR2 YYNGEE. The CDR3 here is CASSVAPGPGPQHF. CDR3 coding DNA: TGTGCCAGCAGCGTAGCCCCAGGGCCGGGGCCCCAGCATTTT.

The genes are TRBV12-3 or TRBV12-4 and TRBJ2-7, with D perhaps being TRBD1 or TRBD2 (5 bases each). Near its end, the DNA agrees better with TRBJ2-4, so the J call may be wrong. This CDR3 has 15 amino acids. CDR3: CASSLFWDGDPIQYF. CDR3 DNA sequence: TGTGCCAGCAGTTTGTTTTGGGACGGAGATCCCATTCAGTACTTC.

This clonotype was counted between two and nine times. The J gene is TRBJ2-1, the V gene TRBV12-3 or TRBV12-4, with 7 bases lining up with TRBD2. With 7 bases clipped from V and 4 bases from J, the junction kept 10 bases outside the gene matches. CDR3 length equals 15 residues. CDR3 sequence: CASTRSGMQYNEQFF. CDR3 in DNA: TGTGCCAGCACCAGGAGCGGGATGCAATACAATGAGCAGTTCTTC.

The chain uses TRBV15 and TRBJ2-3; tentative D call: TRBD2 (6 bases). V gave up 5 bases and J gave up 0 bases, with 12 bases separating them. The length of the CDR3 is 15 residues. Germline V gene sequence: CDR1 LNHNV, CDR2 YYDKDF (reference sequence). The CDR3 sequence is CATSGRGYSTDTQYF. In nucleotides, the CDR3 is TGTGCCACCAGCGGCCGGGGGTACAGCACAGATACGCAGTATTTT.

The chain is built from TRBV12-3 or TRBV12-4 and TRBJ1-1, with TRBD1 matching 7 bases. There are 14 residues in the CDR3. V gave up 3 bases and J gave up 5 bases; unmatched junction bases: 6. The CDR3 reads CASSFNQGETEAFF. In DNA, the CDR3 is TGTGCCAGCAGTTTCAACCAGGGGGAGACTGAAGCTTTCTTT.

This rearrangement joins TRBV19 to TRBJ2-5; TRBD1 aligns across 7 bases. The junction had 3 bases not matched to a gene; V was cut back by 4 bases and J by 1 base. Germline V gene lookup returns CDR1 LNHDA and CDR2 SQIVND (reference sequence). CDR3 length equals 14 residues. Written as DNA, the CDR3 is TGTGCCAGTAGTACTCCAGGGGGCCAAGAGACCCAGTACTTC. Amino acid sequence: CASSTPGGQETQYF.

This clonotype has just a few counts. The V and J genes are TRBV20-1 and TRBJ1-5, with no clear D. In germline, CDR1 is DFQATT, CDR2 SNEGSKA (reference sequence). The CDR3 is 12 amino acids. Between the trimmed V and J ends, which lost 3 bases and 4 bases, there was a span of 7 bases. The CDR3 spells CSAREENQPQHF. As DNA, the CDR3 is TGCAGTGCTAGGGAGGAGAATCAGCCCCAGCATTTT.